A single sample is the source of the 10 T cell receptor beta chains below, sequenced in a study of OX40 agonist ivuxolimab in advanced cancers. The protocol was immunoSEQ multiplex PCR, while the TCRdb copy is restricted to in-frame clones and leaves out a portion. The data hold nearly 65,000 clones, with 91% observed a single time. Source: CD4+ or CD8+ T cells sorted from blood, taken in a trial of the OX40 agonist ivuxolimab. The receptors stem from an adult with an advanced solid tumor such as melanoma, head and neck, liver or kidney cancer.

The gene calls are TRBV7-9 and TRBJ2-2; 13 nucleotides agree with TRBD2. Trimming removed 5 bases from V and 2 bases from J; junction bases left unmatched: 5. This CDR3 is 17 amino acids long. CDR1 SEHNR and CDR2 FQNEAQ come from the germline V gene (reference sequence). The CDR3 reads CASSPRGLAGNTGELFF. CDR3 sequence (DNA): TGTGCCAGCAGCCCCCGGGGACTAGCGGGAAACACCGGGGAGCTGTTTTTT. The full variable domain, in which reference TRBV7-9 and TRBJ2-2 provide the parts outside the CDR3, is DTGVSQNPRHKITKRGQNVTFRCDPISEHNRLYWYRQTLGQGPEFLTYFQNEAQLEKSRLLSDRFSAERPKGSFSTLEIQRTEQGDSAMYLCASSPRGLAGNTGELFFGEGSRLTVL.

The chain is built from TRBV27 and TRBJ2-7; D perhaps matches TRBD2 (6 bases). Per the germline V gene, CDR1 is MNHEY and CDR2 is SMNVEV (reference sequence). Trimming left V 2 bases short and J 12 bases short, with 23 bases between. The CDR3 extends over 15 amino acids. The CDR3 nucleotides are TGTGCCAGCAGTTTAACCCCGAGCGGAGCCGGGGGATGGTACTTC. Residues: CASSLTPSGAGGWYF.

This clone was recorded many times. The chain links TRBV19 to TRBJ1-2; the D is unclear. From germline, CDR1 is LNHDA and CDR2 SQIVND (reference sequence). The CDR3 spans 13 residues. V was trimmed by 5 bases and J by 5 bases, leaving 12 bases between them. The CDR3 loop is CASSVDGRYGYTF. DNA for the CDR3: TGTGCCAGTAGTGTCGACGGTCGGTATGGCTACACCTTC.

Here the CDR3 DNA reads TGTGCCAGTAGTATTCCGGGACAGGGTCTCTACGAGCAGTACTTC. As protein: CASSIPGQGLYEQYF. This rearrangement joins TRBV19 to TRBJ2-7; 9 bases map to TRBD1. J was trimmed by 3 bases and V by 3 bases; bases with no gene match: 6. This CDR3 is 15 amino acids long. Germline CDR1 LNHDA, CDR2 SQIVND (reference sequence).

This chain links TRBV27 with TRBJ2-1; 8 nucleotides agree with TRBD2. Germline V gives CDR1 MNHEY, CDR2 SMNVEV (reference sequence). Germline trimming cut 4 bases from V and 3 bases from J; bases unmatched to any gene: 5. The CDR3 totals 15 residues. The CDR3 nucleotides read TGTGCCAGCAGTTGGGTAGCGGGGAGCTACAATGAGCAGTTCTTC. Protein product: CASSWVAGSYNEQFF.

Note on this clone: The same CDR3 also results from other DNA sequences found in this sample. The chain couples TRBV11-2 to TRBJ2-7; D gene ambiguous. CDR1 and CDR2 from the germline V gene are SGHAT and FQNNGV. This CDR3 has 12 amino acids. The V end lost 2 bases, the J end lost 4 bases, and 6 bases lay between the germline ends. CDR3 coding DNA: TGTGCCAGCAGCTTATCTGCTTACGAGCAGTACGTC. Protein sequence: CASSLSAYEQYV.

The CDR3 reads CASSRLQETQYF. The CDR3 DNA sequence: TGTGCCAGCAGCCGATTACAAGAGACCCAGTACTTC. V gene TRBV7-9 combines with J gene TRBJ2-5, with D uncertain. The CDR3 is 12 residues long. CDR1 is SEHNR, CDR2 FQNEAQ, per germline (reference sequence). The V end was cut by 5 bases, the J end by 2 bases, with 6 bases between.

The V and J genes are TRBV2 and TRBJ2-1; D is unresolved. CDR1 is SNHLY, CDR2 FYNNEI, per germline. Deletions cut 7 bases from V and 10 bases from J, with 29 bases between. This CDR3 is 17 amino acids long. This chain's CDR3 is CASTQPVGTEPRWEQFF. The DNA for the CDR3 is TGTGCCAGCACCCAGCCGGTGGGAACAGAACCCAGGTGGGAGCAGTTCTTC.

V gene TRBV27 combines with J gene TRBJ2-1; the D is unclear. V lost 3 bases to trimming and J lost 5 bases, with 8 bases between them. CDR1 and CDR2 from the germline V gene are MNHEY and SMNVEV (reference sequence). The CDR3 covers 13 residues. DNA of the CDR3: TGTGCCAGCAGTTTTCTGACCGACAATGAGCAGTTCTTC. Translated, it gives CASSFLTDNEQFF.

The V call is TRBV7-6, the J call TRBJ1-4; D is uncertain. V dropped 5 bases and J dropped 8 bases, with 15 bases sitting between them. The CDR3 extends over 14 amino acids. The germline V gene encodes CDR1 SGHVS and CDR2 FNYEAQ. The DNA of the CDR3 is TGTGCCAGCAGCCCGAGGGCCGGGAGGGAAAAACTGTTTTTT. Residues: CASSPRAGREKLFF.